A selection of T cell receptor beta chains follows, all from one sample in a study of cytomegalovirus exposure and HLA in healthy donors. Sequenced by immunoSEQ multiplex PCR; TCRdb stores in-frame clones only, minus some. The table lists roughly 100,000 clones, more than 60% of them singletons, with about 5.8% in the top ten. The sequencing input was PBMCs. The receptors derive from a male donor in good health and CMV-seronegative. CDR3s include the opening cysteine and the closing phenylalanine or tryptophan. Each record gives: D gene, V gene, J gene, clone size, CDR3 DNA, CDR3 protein. D genes are given only for firm matches. Size is omitted from some rows. Given values are once, few, many or a class for expanded clones.

.	TRBV28	TRBJ1-2	.	TGTGCCAGCAGTTTAATGGCTGGCTACACCTTC	CASSLMAGYTF
TRBD1	TRBV9	TRBJ1-4	.	TGTGCCAGCAGCCCAGGGGGGACAGGGGGGTATGAAAAACTGTTTTTT	CASSPGGTGGYEKLFF
.	TRBV11-3	TRBJ2-3	.	TGTGCCAGCAGCTTAGGGGCCAGGGTTGGGGCAGATACGCAGTATTTT	CASSLGARVGADTQYF
.	TRBV30	TRBJ2-4	.	TGTGCCTGGAGCTGGGCGGGGTCTCCACAATACTTC	CAWSWAGSPQYF
TRBD1	TRBV28	TRBJ2-7	.	TGTGCCACCGAAGCACTAACGGGACAGGGTTCCTACGAGCAGTACTTC	CATEALTGQGSYEQYF
.	TRBV7-3	TRBJ1-2	.	TGTGCCAGCAGCTCTACAGGGCTTGGCTACACCTTC	CASSSTGLGYTF
TRBD2	TRBV6-1	TRBJ2-3	.	TGTGCCAGCAGGGAGGCGGGAGTCACAGATACGCAGTATTTT	CASREAGVTDTQYF
TRBD1	TRBV19	TRBJ1-1	.	TGTGCCAGTAGGACCGGGACAGGCATGAACACTGAAGCTTTCTTT	CASRTGTGMNTEAFF
.	TRBV11-2	TRBJ2-1	.	TGTGCCAGCAGCTTAGTCCCAGGGGCGAGCTCCTACAATGAGCAGTTCTTC	CASSLVPGASSYNEQFF
TRBD2	TRBV7-3	TRBJ2-2	.	TGTGCCAGCAGCTTAAACCCCGGACTAGCGGTGAACACCGGGGGGCTGTTTTTT	CASSLNPGLAVNTGGLFF
.	TRBV6-4	TRBJ1-2	.	TGTGCCAGCAGCCAGACAGCAGCTAACTATGGCTACACCTTC	CASSQTAANYGYTF
.	TRBV30	TRBJ1-4	.	TGTGCCTGGAGTAGGGAGGGCATCAGCTCTGGGACTAATGAAAAACTGTTTTTT	CAWSREGISSGTNEKLFF
.	TRBV11-3	TRBJ2-1	.	TGTGCCAGCAGCTTCCGACCGATCGGAGTGAATGAGCAGTTCTTC	CASSFRPIGVNEQFF
TRBD1	TRBV5-1	TRBJ1-1	.	TGCGCCAGCAGCTTGAACGGGGATAACAGGGGGGTTGAAGCTTTCTTT	CASSLNGDNRGVEAFF
TRBD1	TRBV11-3	TRBJ2-5	.	TGTGCCAGCAGCCCTAGGGGGGGGACAGGGGCAGCGGCCCAGTACTTC	CASSPRGGTGAAAQYF
TRBD2	TRBV6-4	TRBJ2-1	.	TGTGCCAGCAGTGAACGGGCGGGAGGGCCGGGTGAGCAGTTCTTC	CASSERAGGPGEQFF
.	TRBV19	TRBJ1-2	.	TGTGCCAGTAGTATACAACCTCAGGACATCGGTTTCTTC	CASSIQPQDIGFF
.	TRBV5-1	TRBJ1-1	once	TGCGCCAGCAGCTTGCAGGGGAGGGGGACTGAAGCTTTCTTT	CASSLQGRGTEAFF